This TCR beta chain comes out of a study of blood T cell repertoires in COVID-19. Germline CDR1 and CDR2: LNHDA and SQIVND (reference sequence). Trimming stripped 9 bases from V and 5 bases from J, with 10 bases between. The length of the CDR3 is 12 residues. Cohorts were determined from participant-reported clinical history. Here immunoSEQ multiplex PCR was the method, and the copy in TCRdb shows in-frame clones only, minus some. The sample includes a few hundred thousand clones, 75% to 90% of them seen just once. The sequence was collected from a man between 18 and 29 years old who had recovered from COVID-19. The chain couples TRBV19 to TRBJ2-2; TRBD1 might be the D (6 bases). Sequenced material: PBMCs or T cells enriched from blood (not recorded which). CDR3 sequence (DNA): TGTGCCAGCACAACAGGGACCGGGGAGCTGTTTTTT. The encoded protein is CASTTGTGELFF.